This T cell receptor (beta chain) was captured by sequencing in a study of a mutant IDH1 vaccine in newly diagnosed glioma. Whole-study context: Vaccination was launched 4-6 weeks after radiotherapy alone, or with temozolomide cycles. Patients previously underwent radiotherapy, temozolomide, or both, and most underwent both.

Stated time point: week 11, during vaccination. Vaccine doses each comprised 300 ug of mutant IDH1 20-mer peptide, with topical imiquimod. Produced via immunoSEQ multiplex PCR; TCRdb's table is partial and in-frame only. The table shows about 62,000 clones, with 89% occurring only once. In the case of this clone: Its antigen remains unknown.

The CDR3 is 17 residues long. The receptor's source is a man in his forties or fifties with glioma. Here the sequenced sample was PBMCs, taken from a glioma patient whose treatment included an IDH1 peptide vaccine. This chain connects TRBV21-1 to TRBJ1-4; the D call in the table, TRBD1, was not verified against the DNA. TRBV21-1 is a documented pseudogene. CDR3 protein: CASSKGPGGGGNEKLFF. The CDR3, as DNA: TGTGCCAGCAGCAAAGGTCCAGGGGGCGGGGGTAATGAAAAACTGTTTTTT.